Listed here is a single T cell receptor (beta chain). As yet, its antigen is unknown. Measured with immunoSEQ multiplex PCR; TCRdb has only the in-frame clones, and not every one. This table holds roughly 120,000 clones, 85% to 95% found once. This sample stems from a study of T cell responses to AZD1222 COVID-19 vaccine. Study-level results: Baseline serology detected seropositivity in only six AZD1222 recipients. Clonal diversity was possibly underestimated, and the donors were mostly white British, with more females. Unmutated regions of variants are reportedly targeted by nearly half of spike-specific TCRs.

Germline CDR1 and CDR2: SGDLS and YYNGEE. The V end was cut by 3 bases, the J end by 2 bases, with 11 bases between. This CDR3 contains 14 residues. Second-dose timings of about 4 or about 12 weeks were pooled. The sample here was peripheral blood, taken 28 days after the second AZD1222 dose. The TCR originated in an adult who received the AZD1222 COVID-19 vaccine. The rearrangement uses TRBV9 and TRBJ1-2; D might be TRBD1 (6 bases). The CDR3 coding sequence is TGTGCCAGCAGCGGGGGACATGTGAACTATGGCTACACCTTC. It encodes CASSGGHVNYGYTF.